These T cell receptor beta chains were read from a single sample in a study of CD8 T cells in Susac syndrome. TCRdb passed the immunoSEQ multiplex PCR reads through MiXCR, listing each CDR3 protein once. The sample includes about 120,000 distinct CDR3 sequences, roughly 95% of them seen just once. Sequencing was performed on CD4+ T cells from PBMCs. These receptors were taken from a human donor with Susac syndrome. The CDR3 runs from the conserved cysteine through the conserved F or W. D genes are given only for firm matches. Some rows mark clone size as missing; the rest say once, few, many or name a class of expanded clone.

j_gene: TRBJ2-7
d_gene: TRBD1
abundance: -
v_gene: TRBV6-1
CDR3aa: CASSEILRTGAYEQYF
CDR3nt: TGTGCCAGCAGTGAAATTCTTCGGACAGGAGCCTACGAGCAGTACTTC

j_gene: TRBJ2-2
d_gene: -
abundance: -
v_gene: TRBV29-1
CDR3aa: CSVPGTRNTGELFF
CDR3nt: TGCAGCGTGCCAGGGACGCGGAACACCGGGGAGCTGTTTTTT

j_gene: TRBJ1-5
d_gene: TRBD1
abundance: -
v_gene: TRBV4-1
CDR3aa: CASSQVHLTGTGGQPQHF
CDR3nt: TGCGCCAGCAGCCAAGTCCACCTTACCGGGACAGGGGGGCAGCCCCAGCATTTT

j_gene: TRBJ2-1
d_gene: -
abundance: -
v_gene: TRBV24-1
CDR3aa: CATSESINEQFF
CDR3nt: TGTGCCACCAGTGAGTCTATCAATGAGCAGTTCTTC

j_gene: TRBJ2-3
d_gene: TRBD1
abundance: -
v_gene: TRBV9
CDR3aa: CASSVAGGGTDTQYF
CDR3nt: TGTGCCAGCAGCGTAGCAGGGGGCGGCACAGATACGCAGTATTTT

j_gene: TRBJ2-6
d_gene: TRBD1
abundance: -
v_gene: TRBV18
CDR3aa: CASSPGTAGANVLTF
CDR3nt: TGTGCCAGCTCACCCGGGACAGCTGGGGCCAACGTCCTGACTTTC

j_gene: TRBJ1-2
d_gene: -
abundance: -
v_gene: TRBV20-1
CDR3aa: CSATGELYTF
CDR3nt: TGCAGTGCTACAGGGGAACTCTACACCTTC

j_gene: TRBJ1-5
d_gene: -
abundance: -
v_gene: TRBV3-1
CDR3aa: CASSQDGGDNQPQHF
CDR3nt: TGTGCCAGCAGCCAAGACGGGGGCGACAATCAGCCCCAGCATTTT

j_gene: TRBJ2-7
d_gene: -
abundance: -
v_gene: TRBV2
CDR3aa: CASCQVRYEQYF
CDR3nt: TGTGCCAGCTGCCAGGTGAGGTACGAGCAGTACTTC

j_gene: TRBJ2-5
d_gene: -
abundance: once
v_gene: TRBV29-1
CDR3aa: CSVGRLDQETQYF
CDR3nt: TGCAGCGTTGGGCGGCTGGACCAAGAGACCCAGTACTTC

j_gene: TRBJ1-1
d_gene: -
abundance: -
v_gene: TRBV24-1
CDR3aa: CATSVPKNTEAFF
CDR3nt: TGTGCCACCAGTGTACCCAAGAACACTGAAGCTTTCTTT